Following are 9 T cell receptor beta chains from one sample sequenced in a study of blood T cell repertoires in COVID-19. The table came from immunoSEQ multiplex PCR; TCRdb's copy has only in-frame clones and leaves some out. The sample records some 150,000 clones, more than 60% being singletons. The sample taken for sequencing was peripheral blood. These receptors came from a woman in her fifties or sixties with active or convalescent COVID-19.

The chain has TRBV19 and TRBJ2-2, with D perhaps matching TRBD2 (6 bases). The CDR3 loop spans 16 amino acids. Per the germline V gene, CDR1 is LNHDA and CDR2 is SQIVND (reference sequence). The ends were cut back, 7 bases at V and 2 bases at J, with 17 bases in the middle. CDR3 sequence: CASIGAPGDNTGELFF. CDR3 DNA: TGTGCCAGTATTGGGGCCCCGGGGGACAACACCGGGGAGCTGTTTTTT.

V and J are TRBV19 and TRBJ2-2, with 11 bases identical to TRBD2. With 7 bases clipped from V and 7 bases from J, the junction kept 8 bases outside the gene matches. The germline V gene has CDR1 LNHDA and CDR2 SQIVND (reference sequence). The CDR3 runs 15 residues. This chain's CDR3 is CASTKLAGEDGELFF. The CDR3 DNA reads TGTGCCAGTACCAAACTAGCGGGAGAGGACGGGGAGCTGTTTTTT.

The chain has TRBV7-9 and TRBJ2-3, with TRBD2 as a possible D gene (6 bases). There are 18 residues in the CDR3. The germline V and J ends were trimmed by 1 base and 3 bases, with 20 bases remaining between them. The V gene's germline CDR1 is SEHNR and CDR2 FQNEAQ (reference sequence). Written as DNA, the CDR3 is TGTGCCAGCAGCTTAGTGGCTGGAGGGGACTGGGGAACAGATACGCAGTATTTT. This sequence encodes CASSLVAGGDWGTDTQYF.

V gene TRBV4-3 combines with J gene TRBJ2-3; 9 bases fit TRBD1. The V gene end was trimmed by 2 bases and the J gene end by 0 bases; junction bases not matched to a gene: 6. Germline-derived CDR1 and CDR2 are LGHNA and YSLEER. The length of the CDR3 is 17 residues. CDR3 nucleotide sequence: TGCGCCAGCAGCCAAACCGGGACAGGGTCTAGCACAGATACGCAGTATTTT. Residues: CASSQTGTGSSTDTQYF.

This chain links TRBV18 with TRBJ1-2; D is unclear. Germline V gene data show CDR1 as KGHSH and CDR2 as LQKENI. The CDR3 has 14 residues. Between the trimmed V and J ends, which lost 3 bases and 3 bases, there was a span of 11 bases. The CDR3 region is CASSPANGDYGYTF. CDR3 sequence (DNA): TGTGCCAGCTCACCGGCAAATGGAGACTATGGCTACACCTTC.

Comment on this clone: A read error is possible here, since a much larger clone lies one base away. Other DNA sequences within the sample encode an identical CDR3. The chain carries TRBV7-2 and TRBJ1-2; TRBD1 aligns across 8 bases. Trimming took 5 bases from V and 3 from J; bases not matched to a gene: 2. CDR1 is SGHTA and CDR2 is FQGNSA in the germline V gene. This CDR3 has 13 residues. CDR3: CASSPDRDYGYTF. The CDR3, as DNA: TGTGCCAGCAGCCCGGACAGGGACTATGGCTACACCTTC. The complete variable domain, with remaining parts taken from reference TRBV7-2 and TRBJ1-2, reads GAGVSQSPSNKVTEKGKDVELRCDPISGHTALYWYRQSLGQGLEFLIYFQGNSAPDKSGLPSDRFSAERTGGSVSTLTIQRTQQEDSAVYLCASSPDRDYGYTFGSGTRLTVV.

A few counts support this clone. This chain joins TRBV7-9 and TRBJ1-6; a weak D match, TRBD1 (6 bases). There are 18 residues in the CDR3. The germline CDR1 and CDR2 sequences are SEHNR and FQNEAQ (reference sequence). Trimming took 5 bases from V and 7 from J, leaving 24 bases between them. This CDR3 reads CASSPVRSAGVRNSPLHF. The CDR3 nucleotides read TGTGCCAGCAGCCCCGTCCGCTCGGCAGGGGTTCGGAATTCACCCCTCCACTTT.

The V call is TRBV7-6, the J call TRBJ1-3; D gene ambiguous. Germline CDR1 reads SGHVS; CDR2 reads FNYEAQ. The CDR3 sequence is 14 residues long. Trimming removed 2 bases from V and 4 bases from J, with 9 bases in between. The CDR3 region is CASSLRLLGNTIYF. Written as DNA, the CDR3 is TGTGCCAGCAGCTTACGTTTGTTGGGAAACACCATATATTTT.

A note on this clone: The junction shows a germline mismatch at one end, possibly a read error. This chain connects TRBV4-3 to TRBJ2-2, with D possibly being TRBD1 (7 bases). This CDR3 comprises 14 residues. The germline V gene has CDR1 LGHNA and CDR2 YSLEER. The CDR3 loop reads CASRQGGNTGELFF. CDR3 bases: TGCGCCAGCCGCCAGGGGGGTAACACCGGGGAGCTGTTTTTT.